These 15 T cell receptor beta chains share one sample of origin, sequenced in a study of blood T cell repertoires in COVID-19. Profiled with immunoSEQ multiplex PCR; TCRdb holds only in-frame clones, not every one. The data hold roughly 200,000 clones, with around 80% observed a single time. The sequencing input was peripheral blood. These receptors all come from a woman aged 80 or older with active or convalescent COVID-19.

The rearrangement joins TRBV28 to TRBJ1-4; D is possibly TRBD1 (6 bases). Trimming took 2 bases from V and 5 from J, leaving 9 bases between them. The germline CDR1 and CDR2 sequences are MDHEN and SYDVKM. CDR3 length: 14 residues. The CDR3 region is CASSLGTLNEKLFF. The CDR3 DNA follows: TGTGCCAGCAGTTTAGGGACACTCAATGAAAAACTGTTTTTT.

The chain employs TRBV5-6 and TRBJ2-3; D may be TRBD2 (5 bases). V shed 9 bases and J shed 2 bases, with 16 bases lying between them. This CDR3 has 14 amino acids. Germline assignment: CDR1 SGHDT and CDR2 YYEEEE. CDR3 in amino acids: CATYRGPSTDTQYF. CDR3 nucleotide sequence: TGTGCCACCTACCGCGGGCCTTCCACAGATACGCAGTATTTT.

The V call is TRBV20-1, the J call TRBJ1-4, with TRBD1 matching over 9 bases. Trimming cost V 3 bases and J 7 bases; bases outside gene matches: 12. Germline V gives CDR1 DFQATT, CDR2 SNEGSKA (reference sequence). This CDR3 is 16 amino acids long. CDR3 sequence reads: CSASSGTGFGAEKLFF. Here the CDR3 DNA reads TGCAGTGCTAGTAGCGGGACAGGGTTTGGAGCTGAAAAACTGTTTTTT.

This clone was observed a few times. V is TRBV11-3 and J is TRBJ2-7; the match to TRBD1 covers 9 bases. The CDR3 covers 13 residues. Germline CDR1 reads SGHNT; CDR2 reads YENEEA. Trimming took 5 bases from V and 6 from J; bases not matched to a gene: 5. The CDR3 sequence is CASSPGQGGEQYF. The CDR3 region has the DNA TGTGCCAGCAGCCCGGGACAGGGCGGCGAGCAGTACTTC.

This clone came up a few times. This sequence joins TRBV7-2 and TRBJ1-6; TRBD1 might be the D (6 bases). V was cut by 5 bases and J by 9 bases, with 17 bases left in between. Germline lookup yields CDR1 SGHTA and CDR2 FQGNSA. The CDR3 has 15 amino acids. The CDR3 DNA reads as TGTGCCAGCAGCCCCTCGCGGGGGCACGGTTCACCCCTCCACTTT. This gives the protein CASSPSRGHGSPLHF.

V gene TRBV24-1 combines with J gene TRBJ1-5; 7 bases are shared with TRBD1. This CDR3 is built from 14 residues. Germline V lookup: CDR1 KGHDR, CDR2 SFDVKD. The V segment lost 7 bases and the J segment 2 bases; nucleotides outside the gene matches: 4. Written as DNA, the CDR3 is TGTGCCACCAGCGAAACAGGGGGCAATCAGCCCCAGCATTTT. This sequence encodes CATSETGGNQPQHF.

This chain links TRBV5-4 with TRBJ2-5; D uncertain. Between the trimmed V and J ends, which lost 1 base and 5 bases, there was a span of 12 bases. In germline, CDR1 is SGHNT, CDR2 YYREEE (reference sequence). The CDR3 spans 14 residues. CDR3 nucleotides: TGTGCCAGCAGCTTGTTTCAATCTCGGGAGACCCAGTACTTC. This translates into CASSLFQSRETQYF.

The J gene is TRBJ2-1, the V gene TRBV14; 11 bases align to TRBD2. CDR1 SGHDN and CDR2 FVKESK come from the germline V gene. With 5 bases clipped from V and 4 bases from J, the junction kept 13 bases outside the gene matches. The CDR3 contains 18 residues. CDR3 loop: CASSSGLAGGFGYNEQFF. For the CDR3, the DNA is TGTGCCAGCAGCTCGGGCCTAGCGGGGGGCTTTGGGTACAATGAGCAGTTCTTC. The full variable domain, in which reference TRBV14 and TRBJ2-1 provide the parts outside the CDR3, is EAGVTQFPSHSVIEKGQTVTLRCDPISGHDNLYWYRRVMGKEIKFLLHFVKESKQDESGMPNNRFLAERTGGTYSTLKVQPAELEDSGVYFCASSSGLAGGFGYNEQFFGPGTRLTVL.

The rearrangement links TRBV6-1 to TRBJ1-5; the match to TRBD1 covers 9 bases. The CDR3 runs to 17 residues. Germline loops: CDR1 MNHNS, CDR2 SASEGT. Trimming took 2 bases from V and 2 from J; bases not matched to a gene: 7. The CDR3 DNA sequence: TGTGCCAGCAGTGAATGGAGGGGACAGGGAGGCAATCAGCCCCAGCATTTT. Protein sequence: CASSEWRGQGGNQPQHF.

This chain connects TRBV11-2 to TRBJ2-5; the match to TRBD2 covers 10 bases. CDR3 length equals 14 residues. Trimming removed 5 bases from V and 5 bases from J; junction bases left unmatched: 5. CDR1 is SGHAT and CDR2 is FQNNGV in the germline V gene. CDR3 nucleotides: TGTGCCAGCAGCGTTAGCGGGGGGTCGGAGACCCAGTACTTC. Its translation is CASSVSGGSETQYF.

The genes are TRBV6-6 and TRBJ1-1; TRBD1 might be the D (5 bases). Trimming left V 0 bases short and J 0 bases short, with 11 bases between. Per the germline V gene, CDR1 is MNHNY and CDR2 is SVGAGI (reference sequence). This CDR3 is 16 amino acids long. In DNA form, the CDR3 reads TGTGCCAGCAGTTACTCTAGGACATTAATGAACACTGAAGCTTTCTTT. This encodes CASSYSRTLMNTEAFF.

The rearrangement joins TRBV10-3 to TRBJ2-1; 8 bases map to TRBD1. J was trimmed by 8 bases and V by 4 bases; bases with no gene match: 7. The germline V gene encodes CDR1 ENHRY and CDR2 SYGVKD. The length of the CDR3 is 14 residues. CDR3 protein: CAISVGQGSDEQFF. In DNA form, the CDR3 reads TGTGCCATCAGTGTAGGACAGGGAAGTGATGAGCAGTTCTTC.

This chain joins TRBV5-4 and TRBJ2-7; a possible D gene is TRBD1 (5 bases). This CDR3 has 12 residues. Trimming removed 5 bases from V and 7 bases from J, with 13 bases in between. Germline CDR1 is SGHNT and CDR2 is YYREEE (reference sequence). In nucleotides, the CDR3 is TGTGCCAGCAGACTGGGGCTTGAGGAGCAGTACTTC. Its protein is CASRLGLEEQYF.

This rearrangement joins TRBV10-3 to TRBJ1-6; D gene uncertain. CDR3 length: 12 residues. Germline V gene data show CDR1 as ENHRY and CDR2 as SYGVKD. The V end lost 3 bases, the J end lost 6 bases, and 3 bases lay between the germline ends. CDR3 sequence: CAISDRNSPLHF. The CDR3 DNA reads as TGTGCCATCAGTGATCGTAATTCACCCCTCCACTTT.

This chain links TRBV5-1 with TRBJ2-2; the match to TRBD1 covers 8 bases. Germline V gene lookup returns CDR1 SGHRS and CDR2 YFSETQ. The CDR3 is made up of 14 amino acids. V dropped 1 base and J dropped 4; count of bases not matched to a gene: 0. This CDR3 reads CASSLTGGTGELFF. Here the CDR3 DNA reads TGCGCCAGCAGCTTGACAGGGGGCACCGGGGAGCTGTTTTTT.